A selection of T cell receptor beta chains follows, all from one sample in a study of shared clonotypes between healthy human individuals. Generated by immunoSEQ multiplex PCR, the TCRdb table keeps only in-frame clones and is missing some. The sample holds hundreds of thousands of clones, 95% seen once. The sequencing sample was made of naive CD8+ T cells sorted from blood. The receptors stem from a woman in her twenties or thirties in good health. Both conserved end residues are part of each CDR3. The D gene is left open where the match is weak. Clone size is stated in some rows and not others, as once, few, many or a class when expanded.

DNA	CDR3	V	J	size	D
TGTGCCAGCAGTTACCTCGACAGGATCCAGCCCCAGCATTTT	CASSYLDRIQPQHF	TRBV6-5	TRBJ1-5	.	.
TGTGCCAGCAGCTTAGAACCCGGACAGGCGATCAATGAAAAACTGTTTTTT	CASSLEPGQAINEKLFF	TRBV11-2	TRBJ1-4	.	TRBD1
TGTGCCAGCAGCTCCAGAGGGCTAGCGGGGAGACCTGGGGACGAGCAGTACTTC	CASSSRGLAGRPGDEQYF	TRBV5-6	TRBJ2-7	.	TRBD2
TGTGCCAGCAGCCCTTCGGAAACAGATACGCAGTATTTT	CASSPSETDTQYF	TRBV7-9	TRBJ2-3	.	.
TGTGCCAGCAGCCCCTCCGATGAGGTGGGAGATACGCAGTATTTT	CASSPSDEVGDTQYF	TRBV6-5	TRBJ2-3	.	.
TGTGCCAGCAGTTACTCTGCGGAGAACACCGGGGAGCTGTTTTTT	CASSYSAENTGELFF	TRBV6-5	TRBJ2-2	.	.
TGTGCCAGCAGCCCGGGGGTCGGGTACGAGCAGTACTTC	CASSPGVGYEQYF	TRBV27	TRBJ2-7	.	.
TGTGCCAGCAGCCGACAGGTCTCCGGGGAGCTGTTTTTT	CASSRQVSGELFF	TRBV7-9	TRBJ2-2	.	.
TGTGCCAGCAGCTTATACAAGGGGCAGCAAACGCAGTATTTT	CASSLYKGQQTQYF	TRBV11-2	TRBJ2-3	.	.
TGTGCCAGCAGCATAGGGGTCTTCGGGGACGGGTCAGACGAGCAGTACTTC	CASSIGVFGDGSDEQYF	TRBV11-2	TRBJ2-7	.	.
TGTGCCAGCAGCTTAGTGGCGGGAATAGAGGGCAATGAGCAGTTCTTC	CASSLVAGIEGNEQFF	TRBV11-2	TRBJ2-1	once	.
TGTGCCAGCAGCCTCCCCAGCGATGAGCAGTTCTTC	CASSLPSDEQFF	TRBV6-5	TRBJ2-1	.	.
TGTGCCAGTATCGGGGAGGGAACTGAAGCTTTCTTT	CASIGEGTEAFF	TRBV19	TRBJ1-1	.	.
TGTGCCATCATGAGGTCCCTCCACTACTACGAGCAGTACTTC	CAIMRSLHYYEQYF	TRBV19	TRBJ2-7	.	.
TGCAGCGTTATTTGGGCTAGCGCCTCCTACGAGCAGTACTTC	CSVIWASASYEQYF	TRBV29-1	TRBJ2-7	.	.
TGTGCCAGCAGGCGGCCGGCGGGGACCTACAATGAGCAGTTCTTC	CASRRPAGTYNEQFF	TRBV6-6	TRBJ2-1	.	.
TGCGCCAGCAGCCAAGATCGGGGGGCCTACGAGCAGTACTTC	CASSQDRGAYEQYF	TRBV4-1	TRBJ2-7	.	TRBD2
TGTGCCAGCGCCCAGGGCAGGATCGATGAGCAGTTCTTC	CASAQGRIDEQFF	TRBV7-9	TRBJ2-1	once	.
TGTGCCAGCAGCCCTCACTTCGGGGCAGGGTACGAGCAGTACTTC	CASSPHFGAGYEQYF	TRBV7-9	TRBJ2-7	.	.
TGTGCCAGCAGCTTAGGACCTCGCTCTGGAAACACCATATATTTT	CASSLGPRSGNTIYF	TRBV7-9	TRBJ1-3	.	.
TGTGCCAGCAGCTTACGGCTCGGTGGGGAAGAGACCCAGTACTTC	CASSLRLGGEETQYF	TRBV7-9	TRBJ2-5	.	.
TGTGCCAGCAGCCCCGCGGGGGGAGGTTTCTTT	CASSPAGGGFF	TRBV2	TRBJ1-1	.	.
TGTGCCAGCAGCCGCTGGGGGAGGGGTCCTTACGAGCAGTACTTC	CASSRWGRGPYEQYF	TRBV11-2	TRBJ2-7	.	TRBD2
TGTGCCAGCACCATGCGACCGGGACAGGTACCTAATAGCAATCAGCCCCAGCATTTT	CASTMRPGQVPNSNQPQHF	TRBV7-6	TRBJ1-5	.	TRBD1
TGTGCCAGCAGCTTAGAGGGCAAGAACACCGGGGAGCTGTTTTTT	CASSLEGKNTGELFF	TRBV13	TRBJ2-2	once	.
TGTGCCTGGAGTGACGTGGGAGGGCCCGAAAATGAGCAGTTCTTC	CAWSDVGGPENEQFF	TRBV30	TRBJ2-1	.	TRBD2
TGTGCCAGCAGCTCGCCGCCTGACTACGGCGATGAGCAGTTCTTC	CASSSPPDYGDEQFF	TRBV7-6	TRBJ2-1	.	.
TGCGCCAGCAGCCTACGACAGGGAGACAACGAAAAACTGTTTTTT	CASSLRQGDNEKLFF	TRBV4-1	TRBJ1-4	.	TRBD1
TGTGCCAGCCTGCGGGAGGATGGAGTCTACGAGCAGTACTTC	CASLREDGVYEQYF	TRBV10-3	TRBJ2-7	.	TRBD2
TGTGCCAGCAGCCGAACCCTAGAGGGAGATCGGGAGCAGTACTTC	CASSRTLEGDREQYF	TRBV4-2	TRBJ2-7	.	.
TGTGCCAGCAGGGACAGTACGAACACCGGGGAGCTGTTTTTT	CASRDSTNTGELFF	TRBV27	TRBJ2-2	.	.
TGTGCCAGCAGCTTAGTGGTGGGGTGGGAGACCCAGTACTTC	CASSLVVGWETQYF	TRBV11-2	TRBJ2-5	.	.
TGTGCCAGCAGTGAGACCAGGGGTAGTAGGATGAACACTGAAGCTTTCTTT	CASSETRGSRMNTEAFF	TRBV2	TRBJ1-1	.	.
TGCGCCAGCAGCCCGGGACTCGCGGCCGGGGAGCTGTTTTTT	CASSPGLAAGELFF	TRBV4-1	TRBJ2-2	once	.
TGTGCCAGCAGCACTCCGGGACAGTCTAACTATGGCTACACCTTC	CASSTPGQSNYGYTF	TRBV7-9	TRBJ1-2	once	TRBD1
TGTGCCAGCAGCTTCCCCGGCGAGCGGGACCCCTACGAGCAGTACTTC	CASSFPGERDPYEQYF	TRBV5-4	TRBJ2-7	.	TRBD2
TGTGCCAGCAGTAATAACCCCTACGAGCAGTACTTC	CASSNNPYEQYF	TRBV28	TRBJ2-7	.	.
TGTGCCAGCAGTCAGACAGGCGTGACCTACGAGCAGTACTTC	CASSQTGVTYEQYF	TRBV28	TRBJ2-7	.	.